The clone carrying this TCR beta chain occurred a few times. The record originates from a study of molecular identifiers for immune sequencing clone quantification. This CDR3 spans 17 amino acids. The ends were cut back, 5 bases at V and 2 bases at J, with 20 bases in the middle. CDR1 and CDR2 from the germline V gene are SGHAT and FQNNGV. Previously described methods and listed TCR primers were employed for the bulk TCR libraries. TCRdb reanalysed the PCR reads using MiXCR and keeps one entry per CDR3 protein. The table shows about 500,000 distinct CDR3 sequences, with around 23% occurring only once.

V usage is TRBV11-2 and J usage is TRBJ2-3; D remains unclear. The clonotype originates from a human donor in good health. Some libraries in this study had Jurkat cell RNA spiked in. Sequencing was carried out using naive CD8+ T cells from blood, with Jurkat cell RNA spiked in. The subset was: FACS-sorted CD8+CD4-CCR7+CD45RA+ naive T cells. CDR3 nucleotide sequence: TGTGCCAGCAGCCAAAACGGGCTTGCGACATACACAGATACGCAGTATTTT. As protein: CASSQNGLATYTDTQYF.